This T cell receptor beta chain stems from a study of blood T cell repertoires in COVID-19. Sequenced by immunoSEQ multiplex PCR; TCRdb stores in-frame clones only, minus some. The sample lists roughly 230,000 clones, roughly 85% occurring once. V lost 5 bases and J lost 0; bases outside the gene matches: 4. The CDR3 loop spans 14 amino acids. The V gene's germline CDR1 is SGHTA and CDR2 FQGNSA. The sequence derives from a man in his fifties or sixties with COVID-19, enrolled during active disease. The material sequenced was peripheral blood. J is TRBJ2-7 and V is TRBV7-2, with 7 positions matching TRBD1. The CDR3 protein is CASSPGTVSYEQYF. In nucleotides, the CDR3 is TGTGCCAGCAGCCCCGGGACAGTCTCCTACGAGCAGTACTTC.